This is a list of T cell receptor beta chains from one sample in a study of T-cell reconstitution after alpha-beta-depleted transplantation in children. TCRdb itself ran the PCR reads through MiXCR, one entry per CDR3 protein. The table has 450,000 to 600,000 distinct CDR3 sequences, 10% to 15% seen once. Source: PBMCs, mostly from graft donor cells, taken 360 days after TCRalphabeta/CD19-depleted stem cell transplant. Every receptor here comes from a male patient younger than 18 who had a stem cell transplant for acute myeloid leukemia, so the T cells may come from the graft donor. CDR3s include the opening cysteine and the closing phenylalanine or tryptophan. Each record gives: V gene, D gene, J gene, clone size, CDR3 protein, CDR3 DNA. The D gene is left open where the match is weak. The listing skips clone size in some rows; elsewhere it reads once, few, many or a size class.

>TRBV3-1|TRBD2|TRBJ2-5|-
CASSHGLAGEMETQYF
TGTGCCAGCAGCCATGGACTAGCGGGAGAGATGGAGACCCAGTACTTC
>TRBV7-8|-|TRBJ2-1|few
CASSLVTDTGNEQFF
TGTGCCAGCAGCTTAGTGACCGATACGGGGAATGAGCAGTTCTTC
>TRBV29-1|TRBD1|TRBJ1-2|-
CSVQTGDGYTF
TGCAGCGTCCAGACAGGGGATGGCTACACCTTC
>TRBV29-1|-|TRBJ2-3|few
CSVGENTQYF
TGCAGCGTTGGGGAGAATACGCAGTATTTT
>TRBV7-8|-|TRBJ1-6|-
CASSLGEPLHF
TGTGCCAGCAGCTTAGGGGAACCCCTCCACTTT
>TRBV5-1|TRBD1|TRBJ2-7|many
CASSAGTGGDEQYF
TGCGCCAGCAGCGCCGGGACAGGGGGCGACGAGCAGTACTTC
>TRBV10-3|TRBD1|TRBJ2-2|-
CAISEGQGAFGELFF
TGTGCCATCAGTGAGGGACAGGGGGCGTTCGGGGAGCTGTTTTTT
>TRBV28|TRBD1|TRBJ2-7|few
CASRPGTGSPYEQYF
TGTGCCAGCAGGCCGGGGACAGGGTCGCCCTACGAGCAGTACTTC
>TRBV7-9|-|TRBJ2-2|few
CASSLAAGTGELFF
TGTGCCAGCAGCTTAGCGGCCGGTACCGGGGAGCTGTTTTTT
>TRBV6-6|TRBD2|TRBJ2-2|-
CAGRVNTGELFF
TGTGCCGGGAGGGTTAACACCGGGGAGCTGTTTTTT
>TRBV6-5|-|TRBJ1-1|few
CASSYSNTGSGEAFF
TGTGCCAGCAGTTACTCGAATACCGGGAGCGGTGAAGCTTTCTTT
>TRBV11-2|TRBD1|TRBJ2-3|many
CASSFHRGGTDTQYF
TGTGCCAGCAGCTTCCACAGGGGTGGCACAGATACGCAGTATTTT
>TRBV7-2|TRBD1|TRBJ2-5|-
CASSFKDRQETQYF
TGTGCCAGCAGCTTTAAGGACAGGCAAGAGACCCAGTACTTC
>TRBV20-1|TRBD2|TRBJ2-3|few
CSARDASAGGLDTQYF
TGCAGTGCTAGAGATGCCAGCGCGGGAGGGTTGGATACGCAGTATTTT
>TRBV28|TRBD2|TRBJ2-7|-
CASSFRRLAGPYEQYF
TGTGCCAGCAGTTTTAGACGACTAGCGGGACCCTACGAGCAGTACTTC
>TRBV5-4|-|TRBJ2-2|few
CASRNSPGEPGELFF
TGTGCCAGCAGAAATTCTCCGGGAGAACCCGGGGAGCTGTTTTTT
>TRBV18|-|TRBJ2-7|-
CASSPRGPGRGRNQTYEQYF
TGTGCCAGCTCACCACGGGGTCCGGGGAGGGGGCGCAACCAAACCTACGAGCAGTACTTC
>TRBV29-1|-|TRBJ2-1|many
CSVEKTVNEQFF
TGCAGCGTTGAAAAAACGGTCAATGAGCAGTTCTTC